This T cell receptor (beta chain) was documented in a study of Graves' ophthalmopathy and Graves' hyperthyroidism. Findings of the study overall: A majority of expanded thyroid clonotypes exceeding 0.001 frequency were likewise present in blood.

This CDR3 contains 16 residues. Trimming shortened V by 3 bases and J by 2 bases, and 20 bases separated the two germline ends. Per germline, CDR1 DFQATT and CDR2 SNEGSKA (reference sequence). Amplified TCR beta CDR3 regions were obtained using RNA transcripts as template. The authors performed first-round RT-PCR with HTBI primers and then a second-round multiplex PCR. One entry per CDR3 protein results from TCRdb running MiXCR on the multiplex PCR reads. The sample consists of about 620,000 distinct CDR3 sequences, about 20% of them appearing once. This clonotype came up many times. Its antigen is not known.

The sample was peripheral blood. This chain connects TRBV20-1 to TRBJ2-7; possible D gene TRBD2, 6 bases. The clonotype comes from a woman between 18 and 29 years old with stable Graves' hyperthyroidism. Some clones in this sample may be carry-over from other donors' samples. CDR3: CSARSQPSGRPYEQYF. The CDR3 DNA follows: TGCAGTGCTAGGTCGCAACCGTCAGGGAGGCCCTACGAGCAGTACTTC.